The present TCR beta chain was sequenced within a study of CXCR3-negative and CXCR3-positive naive CD8 T cells. Study-wide results and caveats: Naive cells that were CXCR3-positive had more hydrophobic TRB CDR3s (compared with CXCR3-negative naive cells).

TRB cDNA was prepared as libraries by UMI-labeled 5' RACE. TCRdb reanalyzed the 5' RACE reads and collapses them to one entry per CDR3 protein, without DNA. Its listing shows around 60,000 distinct CDR3 sequences. A remark on this clonotype: The antigen remains undetermined.

The germline V gene encodes CDR1 MNHEY and CDR2 SVGAGI. The CDR3 contains 13 residues. The receptor comes from a human donor in good health. Some clones in this sample may be carry-over from other donors' samples. The chain combines TRBV6-5 with TRBJ2-1; TCRdb reports TRBD1, a call that lacks DNA to check it against. Sequencing was done on a sample of naive CXCR3+ CD8+ T cells from blood. Documented subset: CD45RO-CCR7+CD27+CD95- naive CD8+ T cells expressing CXCR3 (TNR3+). The CDR3 spells CASWDRVYNEQFF.